Following are 7 T cell receptor beta chains from one sample sequenced in a study of tumor-infiltrating lymphocytes in oesophageal squamous cell carcinoma. TCRdb used MiXCR to reprocess the PCR reads, holding one entry per CDR3 protein. The sample lists 10,000 to 15,000 distinct CDR3 sequences; 55% to 65% were seen once. The sample was esophageal tumor tissue. The receptors stem from a female donor with esophageal squamous cell carcinoma.

V gene TRBV28 combines with J gene TRBJ2-3; 13 nucleotides align to TRBD2. There are 16 residues in the CDR3. Germline CDR1 and CDR2: MDHEN and SYDVKM. V lost 5 bases to trimming and J lost 8 bases; unmatched junction nucleotides: 10. The CDR3 region has the DNA TGTGCCAGCAGTCCCCCGACTAGCGGGAGGAGAGGTACGCAGTATTTT. This sequence encodes CASSPPTSGRRGTQYF.

This clonotype was counted a single time. Sequence at one end of the junction differs from germline and may be a read error. V is TRBV7-4 and J is TRBJ2-6, with D possibly matching TRBD1 (5 bases). The length of the CDR3 is 12 residues. Per germline, CDR1 SGHVT and CDR2 SQSDAQ. CDR3 residues: CASKTEHSPLHF. The CDR3 DNA reads TGTGCCAGCAAGACAGAGCACTCACCCCTCCACTTC.

The rearrangement joins TRBV5-1 to TRBJ2-5; tentatively, D is TRBD2 (6 bases). V was cut by 7 bases and J by 3 bases, with 16 bases left in between. The CDR3 runs 14 residues. Germline V gives CDR1 SGHRS, CDR2 YFSETQ. The chain's CDR3 is CASAPAEGKETQYF. CDR3 in DNA: TGCGCCAGCGCCCCCGCGGAGGGAAAAGAGACCCAGTACTTC.

This clonotype was counted only a few times. The chain is built from TRBV7-2 and TRBJ2-3; 14 bases fit TRBD2. After removal of 4 bases from V and 3 bases from J, the junction contained 12 bases not matched to a gene. Germline-derived CDR1 and CDR2 are SGHTA and FQGNSA. The CDR3 totals 19 residues. CDR3 coding DNA: TGTGCCAGCAGCTGGACCGGGACTAGCGGGAGAGGTGGGACAGATACGCAGTATTTT. This codes for CASSWTGTSGRGGTDTQYF.

By sample share, this clonotype is medium-sized. The rearrangement joins TRBV6-1 to TRBJ2-7; 11 bases line up with TRBD1. V was clipped by 6 bases and J by 4 bases; unmatched bases: 5. Germline CDR1 MNHNS, CDR2 SASEGT. The CDR3 totals 14 residues. Here the CDR3 DNA reads TGTGCCAGCAGGGGGGACAGGGGGATTTACGAGCAGTACTTC. It translates to CASRGDRGIYEQYF.

This clonotype was found many times. The chain joins TRBV2 to TRBJ2-2; D remains ambiguous. Trimming cost V 5 bases and J 6 bases, with 16 bases left between them. Germline assignment: CDR1 SNHLY and CDR2 FYNNEI. This CDR3 has 15 residues. The DNA for the CDR3 is TGTGCCAGCAGTTCCCCTAGTGTTTCTCCCGGGGAGCTGTTTTTT. Translation gives CASSSPSVSPGELFF.

Notes on this clonotype: Compared with germline, one end of the junction differs, possibly owing to a read error. The gene calls are TRBV7-2 and TRBJ1-1; 9 nucleotides agree with TRBD1. Germline V lookup: CDR1 SGHTA, CDR2 FQGNSA. This CDR3 region has 16 residues. In DNA, the CDR3 is TGTGCCAGCAGCTACCCCGGGGGGACAGGGAGATACGAGCAGTACTTT. Its protein is CASSYPGGTGRYEQYF. Variable domain in full (rest from reference TRBV7-2 and TRBJ1-1): GAGVSQSPSNKVTEKGKDVELRCDPISGHTALYWYRQSLGQGLEFLIYFQGNSAPDKSGLPSDRFSAERTGGSVSTLTIQRTQQEDSAVYLCASSYPGGTGRYEQYFGQGTRLTVV.